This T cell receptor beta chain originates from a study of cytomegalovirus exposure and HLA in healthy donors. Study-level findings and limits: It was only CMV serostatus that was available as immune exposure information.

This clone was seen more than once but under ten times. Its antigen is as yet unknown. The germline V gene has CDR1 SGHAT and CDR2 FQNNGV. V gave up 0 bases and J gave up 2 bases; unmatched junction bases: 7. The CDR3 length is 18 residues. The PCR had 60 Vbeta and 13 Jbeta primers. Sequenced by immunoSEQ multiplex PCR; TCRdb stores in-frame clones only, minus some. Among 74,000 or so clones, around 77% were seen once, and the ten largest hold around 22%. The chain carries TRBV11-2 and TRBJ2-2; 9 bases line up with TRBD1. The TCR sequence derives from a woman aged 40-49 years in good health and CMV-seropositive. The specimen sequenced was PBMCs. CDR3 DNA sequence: TGTGCCAGCAGCTTAGATTTTCGGGACAGGGTAAACACCGGGGAGCTGTTTTTT. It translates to CASSLDFRDRVNTGELFF.